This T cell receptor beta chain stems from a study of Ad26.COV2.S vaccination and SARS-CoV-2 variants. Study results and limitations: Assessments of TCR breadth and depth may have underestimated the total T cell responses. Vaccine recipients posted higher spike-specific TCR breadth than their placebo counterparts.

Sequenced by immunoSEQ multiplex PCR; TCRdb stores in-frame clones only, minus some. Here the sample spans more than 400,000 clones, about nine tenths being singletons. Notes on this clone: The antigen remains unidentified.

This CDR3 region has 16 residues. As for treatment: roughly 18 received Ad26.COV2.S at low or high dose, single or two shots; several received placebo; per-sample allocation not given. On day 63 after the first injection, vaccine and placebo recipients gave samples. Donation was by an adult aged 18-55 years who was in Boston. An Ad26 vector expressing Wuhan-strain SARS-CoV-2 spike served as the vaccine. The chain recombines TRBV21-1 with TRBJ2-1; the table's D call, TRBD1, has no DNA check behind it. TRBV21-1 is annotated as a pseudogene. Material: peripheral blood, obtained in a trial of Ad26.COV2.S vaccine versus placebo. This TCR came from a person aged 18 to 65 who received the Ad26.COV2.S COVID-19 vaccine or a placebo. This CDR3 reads CASSNGMETGTNEQFF. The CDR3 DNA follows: TGTGCCAGCAGCAACGGGATGGAGACAGGGACCAATGAGCAGTTCTTC.